This TCR beta chain stems from a study of T cell repertoires in cytomegalovirus infection. Study overall: HLA-B-restricted CMV epitopes that are well studied, plus recently identified HLA-C-restricted ones, were used by the study. Findings of the study overall: The response measured ex vivo was dominated by TCR beta clonotypes (HLA-C-restricted and CMV-specific). Cumulated frequencies of public TCR beta families served to identify carriers of CMV plus the relevant HLA.

On this clonotype: What it binds is unknown.

This CDR3 has 12 amino acids. V was clipped by 4 bases and J by 8 bases, with 11 bases between them. One entry per CDR3 protein, called by TCRdb with MiXCR from the reads. The table has a few hundred thousand distinct CDR3 sequences, roughly 46% seen once. This rearrangement joins TRBV12-3 or TRBV12-4 to TRBJ1-2; unclear D gene. Sample: cultured PBMCs, taken from culture after CMV antigen stimulation. This TCR was recovered from a human donor in good health (CMV status not recorded). Some clones in this sample may be carry-over from other donors' samples. CDR3 sequence (DNA): TGTGCCAGCAGTTCCGCCCCCCTGGGCTACACCTTC. Its protein is CASSSAPLGYTF.